The 4 T cell receptor beta chains reported below all come from one sample, sequenced in a study of blood T cells in healthy people across ages. Then a second PCR, running roughly 7 to 11 cycles, was carried out with a sample-barcoded 5' primer and a J-beta primer mix. A single record per CDR3 protein comes from TCRdb applying MiXCR to the 5' RACE reads. The sample records 1.8 million or so distinct CDR3 sequences, roughly two fifths being singletons. Sequenced sample: blood. Source of these receptors: a human donor in good health.

This clonotype was detected a few times. The chain joins TRBV12-3 or TRBV12-4 to TRBJ1-2; D remains ambiguous. Trimming left V 3 bases short and J 3 bases short, with 11 bases between. The CDR3 loop spans 14 amino acids. CDR3 DNA sequence: TGTGCCAGCAGTTTGGTTAGGGCAGACTATGGCTACACCTTC. Protein product: CASSLVRADYGYTF.

The V and J genes are TRBV2 and TRBJ1-1, with 7 bases aligning to TRBD1. Germline V gene lookup returns CDR1 SNHLY and CDR2 FYNNEI. With V trimmed by 8 bases and J by 4 bases, 7 bases remained unmatched. The CDR3 length is 13 residues. CDR3 in amino acids: CASCRDRGTEAFF. CDR3 nucleotides: TGTGCCAGCTGCCGGGACAGAGGCACTGAAGCTTTCTTT.

This chain joins TRBV2 and TRBJ1-4; TRBD1 matches at 7 bases. After removal of 7 bases from V and 4 bases from J, the junction contained 6 bases not matched to a gene. The CDR3 extends over 14 amino acids. Looked up from germline, CDR1 is SNHLY and CDR2 is FYNNEI. The CDR3 coding sequence is TGTGCCAGCATAGTCGGGACAGATAATGAAAAACTGTTTTTT. This codes for CASIVGTDNEKLFF.

The V and J genes are TRBV6-1 and TRBJ2-5; the D is unclear. CDR1 and CDR2 from the germline V gene are MNHNS and SASEGT. Trimming shortened V by 3 bases and J by 4 bases, and 6 bases separated the two germline ends. The CDR3 runs to 12 residues. The CDR3 DNA reads TGTGCCAGCAGTGATGAGCGAGAGACCCAGTACTTC. This gives the protein CASSDERETQYF.